This record covers a single T cell receptor beta chain. Its cognate antigen is unknown. The sample belongs to a study of cytomegalovirus exposure and HLA in healthy donors. The study's findings and limits: Altogether, some 170 TCR beta chains were recorded as cytomegalovirus-associated. Several top significant clusters appeared, in a later analysis, to be linked to common viral pathogens. Analysis was carried out at a later point, and it linked a missense DCLRE1C variant to TCR beta V- and J-gene trimming.

The PCR employed 60 Vbeta primers together with 13 Jbeta primers. Some clones are missing from TCRdb's copy, which holds only in-frame ones; the method was immunoSEQ multiplex PCR. This table has about 90,000 clones, about four fifths appearing once. CDR3 length: 14 amino acids. Trimming removed 6 bases at V and 0 bases at J, with 9 bases between. The germline V gene encodes CDR1 MDHEN and CDR2 SYDVKM. Unrecorded immune exposures were likely, despite nominal health at sampling. The material sequenced was PBMCs. The sequence was collected from a man younger than 35 in good health and CMV-seronegative. The chain joins TRBV28 to TRBJ2-1; D is uncertain. The CDR3 loop is CASRAASSYNEQFF. In DNA, the CDR3 is TGTGCCAGCAGGGCGGCTAGCTCCTACAATGAGCAGTTCTTC.